The 21 T cell receptor beta chains in this list originate from one sample, sequenced in a study of beta chain features in type 1 diabetes. Study-level findings and limits: When Type 1 diabetes patients were examined, their TCRB CDR3s proved moderately but significantly shorter in all four CD4+ subsets.

The antigens for these receptors are not known. Expressed TCRB transcripts were sequenced, since all the RNA that had been isolated was reverse transcribed. The protocol was immunoSEQ multiplex PCR, while the TCRdb copy is restricted to in-frame clones and leaves out a portion. The data hold around 250,000 clones, with roughly 20% observed a single time. Input material: naive CD4+ T cells from blood. These receptors originate from a middle-aged woman with type 1 diabetes.

This clone has just a few counts. J is TRBJ1-1 and V is TRBV4-3; no reliable D call. V was clipped by 2 bases and J by 1 base, with 5 bases between them. The germline V gene has CDR1 LGHNA and CDR2 YSLEER. This CDR3 spans 13 amino acids. The CDR3, as DNA: TGCGCCAGCAGCCAACTAGGGAACACTGAAGCTTTCTTT. This encodes CASSQLGNTEAFF.

The chain uses TRBV29-1 and TRBJ1-1, with D perhaps matching TRBD1 (6 bases). The CDR3 loop spans 15 amino acids. V lost 0 bases and J 4 bases, leaving 15 bases between the germline ends. The V gene's germline CDR1 is SQVTM and CDR2 ANQGSEA. CDR3 region: CSVEEVPGAGTEAFF. The CDR3 DNA follows: TGCAGCGTTGAAGAGGTCCCAGGGGCGGGCACTGAAGCTTTCTTT.

This chain connects TRBV7-9 to TRBJ2-3, with a possible D match to TRBD2 (5 bases). V was cut by 3 bases and J by 6 bases, with 19 bases left in between. The CDR3 is 16 amino acids. Germline V gene data show CDR1 as SEHNR and CDR2 as FQNEAQ (reference sequence). CDR3 sequence: CASSFLPPRGADTQYF. For the CDR3, the DNA is TGTGCCAGCAGCTTCTTGCCTCCTCGGGGAGCCGATACGCAGTATTTT.

The chain joins TRBV19 to TRBJ2-7; possible D gene TRBD2, 6 bases. CDR1 is LNHDA, CDR2 SQIVND, per germline (reference sequence). The CDR3 length is 16 residues. Deletions cut 0 bases from V and 7 bases from J, with 19 bases between. The CDR3, as DNA: TGTGCCAGTAGTATAGATTGGGCGCGGGAACCGGAGGAGCAGTACTTC. Translated, it gives CASSIDWAREPEEQYF.

The chain uses TRBV28 and TRBJ2-2; 10 nucleotides match TRBD1. Germline assignment: CDR1 MDHEN and CDR2 SYDVKM. With 11 bases clipped from V and 3 bases from J, the junction kept 3 bases outside the gene matches. The CDR3 sequence is 13 residues long. The CDR3 DNA follows: TGTGCCGCCGGGACAGGGGACACCGGGGAGCTGTTTTTT. It codes for CAAGTGDTGELFF.

The rearrangement links TRBV7-9 to TRBJ2-7, with 7 bases lining up with TRBD1. V was clipped by 1 base and J by 5 bases; unmatched bases: 5. CDR1 is SEHNR, CDR2 FQNEAQ, per germline (reference sequence). The CDR3 extends over 14 amino acids. The CDR3, as DNA: TGTGCCAGCAGCTTAGGGGCAGGGGGTAACGAGCAGTACTTC. It codes for CASSLGAGGNEQYF.

The genes are TRBV14 and TRBJ2-7, with D possibly TRBD1 on 6 matching bases. The CDR3 consists of 13 residues. Trimming removed 4 bases from V and 3 bases from J, with 10 bases in between. In germline, CDR1 is SGHDN, CDR2 FVKESK. The CDR3 DNA follows: TGTGCCAGCAGCCGACGGACAGTCTACGAGCAGTACTTC. This sequence encodes CASSRRTVYEQYF.

The V call is TRBV10-3, the J call TRBJ2-3; 7 positions agree with TRBD1. J gave up 6 bases and V 10 bases, and 13 bases lay outside the gene matches. Germline V gene lookup returns CDR1 ENHRY and CDR2 SYGVKD. The CDR3 covers 14 residues. Here the CDR3 DNA reads TGTGCCAGCAGCCTGACAGGGAGTGAGGATACGCAGTATTTT. This encodes CASSLTGSEDTQYF.

The chain employs TRBV7-3 and TRBJ1-5; a possible D gene is TRBD1 (6 bases). CDR3 length equals 13 residues. In germline, CDR1 is SGHTA, CDR2 FQGTGA. V lost 3 bases and J 5 bases, leaving 8 bases between the germline ends. The CDR3 DNA reads TGTGCCAGCAGCTTGGACAGAGATCAGCCCCAGCATTTT. Translation gives CASSLDRDQPQHF.

This clone was counted between two and nine times. The chain couples TRBV5-1 to TRBJ2-7, with a tentative D call TRBD1 (6 bases). Germline V gene data show CDR1 as SGHRS and CDR2 as YFSETQ. The CDR3 spans 14 residues. V lost 5 bases, J lost 0 bases, and 12 bases lay in between. CDR3 sequence: CASSTGQSSYEQYF. CDR3 nucleotides: TGCGCCAGCAGTACAGGACAGAGCTCCTACGAGCAGTACTTC.

There are a few counts of this clone. The J gene is TRBJ2-5, the V gene TRBV4-3; D unresolved. The CDR3 is 14 residues long. V was clipped by 0 bases and J by 5 bases, with 10 bases between them. CDR1 is LGHNA, CDR2 YSLEER, per germline. The CDR3: CASSQDVRHETQYF. CDR3 DNA sequence: TGCGCCAGCAGCCAAGATGTGAGGCACGAGACCCAGTACTTC.

This chain links TRBV7-9 with TRBJ1-2, with 9 bases lining up with TRBD1. The V and J ends lost 5 bases and 7 bases, in that order; junction bases with no gene match: 8. This CDR3 is 14 amino acids long. In germline, CDR1 is SEHNR, CDR2 FQNEAQ (reference sequence). Here the CDR3 reads CASSQDRGWSGYTF. The CDR3 DNA sequence: TGTGCCAGCAGCCAGGACAGGGGTTGGAGTGGCTACACCTTC.

A few counts support this clone. V and J are TRBV14 and TRBJ1-6; unclear D gene. The germline gives CDR1 SGHDN, CDR2 FVKESK. The CDR3 sequence is 16 residues long. The V and J ends lost 1 base and 0 bases respectively, with 7 bases between them. The CDR3 DNA is TGTGCCAGCAGCCAAGTTGGGAGCTCCTATAATTCACCCCTCCACTTT. Encoded protein: CASSQVGSSYNSPLHF.

This clone was observed a handful of times. CDR3 sequence (DNA): TGTGCCAGCTGGAGCTCCGGGGCCAACGTCCTGACTTTC. Amino acid sequence: CASWSSGANVLTF. The chain recombines TRBV28 with TRBJ2-6; D is ambiguous. The CDR3 length is 13 residues. Germline lookup yields CDR1 MDHEN and CDR2 SYDVKM. V was shortened by 8 bases and J by 4 bases, with 9 bases between the two germline ends.

The chain links TRBV29-1 to TRBJ2-3, with 8 bases aligning to TRBD2. The germline CDR1 and CDR2 sequences are SQVTM and ANQGSEA. This CDR3 contains 14 residues. V dropped 1 base and J dropped 5; count of bases not matched to a gene: 5. The CDR3 loop is CSVEAGGPIDTQYF. The CDR3 nucleotides are TGCAGCGTTGAAGCGGGGGGGCCGATAGATACGCAGTATTTT.

The V call is TRBV5-6, the J call TRBJ2-2; TRBD1 might be the D (5 bases). CDR3 length: 15 residues. The V end was cut by 4 bases, the J end by 2 bases, with 12 bases between. Per the germline V gene, CDR1 is SGHDT and CDR2 is YYEEEE. CDR3 nucleotides: TGTGCCAGCAGCAGGGGATCGGTAAACACCGGGGAGCTGTTTTTT. This sequence encodes CASSRGSVNTGELFF.

The chain carries TRBV28 and TRBJ2-5; D perhaps matches TRBD2 (6 bases). There are 13 residues in the CDR3. Germline CDR1 reads MDHEN; CDR2 reads SYDVKM. V gave up 5 bases and J gave up 4 bases, with 11 bases separating them. In DNA, the CDR3 is TGTGCCAGCAGTCCGGCGGGGCGAGAGACCCAGTACTTC. It encodes CASSPAGRETQYF.

The V gene is TRBV15, the J gene TRBJ1-2; D unresolved. Deletions cut 0 bases from V and 4 bases from J, with 15 bases between. This CDR3 has 16 residues. In germline, CDR1 is LNHNV, CDR2 YYDKDF (reference sequence). The CDR3 is CATSRDVVEKIYGYTF. CDR3 bases: TGTGCCACCAGCAGAGATGTCGTCGAGAAGATCTATGGCTACACCTTC.

The chain carries TRBV9 and TRBJ2-1; D possibly corresponds to TRBD1 (5 bases). This CDR3 region has 14 residues. V shed 0 bases and J shed 7 bases, with 11 bases lying between them. CDR1 is SGDLS and CDR2 is YYNGEE in the germline V gene. The CDR3 DNA sequence: TGTGCCAGCAGCGTAGCTGCCCAGGGTAATGAGCAGTTCTTC. This gives the protein CASSVAAQGNEQFF. The whole variable domain, remainder taken from reference TRBV9 and TRBJ2-1, is DSGVTQTPKHLITATGQRVTLRCSPRSGDLSVYWYQQSLDQGLQFLIQYYNGEERAKGNILERFSAQQFPDLHSELNLSSLELGDSALYFCASSVAAQGNEQFFGPGTRLTVL.

The chain joins TRBV27 to TRBJ2-1, with 8 positions matching TRBD2. V trimming: 5 bases; J trimming: 0 bases; junction bases outside the gene matches: 6. The CDR3 length is 16 residues. Germline-derived CDR1 and CDR2 are MNHEY and SMNVEV (reference sequence). CDR3 in amino acids: CASSRERGSSYNEQFF. DNA for the CDR3: TGTGCCAGCAGTCGTGAGCGGGGGAGCTCCTACAATGAGCAGTTCTTC.

The V and J genes are TRBV7-9 and TRBJ1-2; no firm D call. Trimming removed 5 bases from V and 0 bases from J, with 19 bases in between. The CDR3 length is 17 residues. Germline V gene lookup returns CDR1 SEHNR and CDR2 FQNEAQ (reference sequence). CDR3 sequence (DNA): TGTGCCAGCAGCGCGACCCTCGGGTCACCGTCTAACTATGGCTACACCTTC. It encodes CASSATLGSPSNYGYTF. Drawing the rest from reference TRBV7-9 and TRBJ1-2, the complete variable domain is DTGVSQNPRHKITKRGQNVTFRCDPISEHNRLYWYRQTLGQGPEFLTYFQNEAQLEKSRLLSDRFSAERPKGSFSTLEIQRTEQGDSAMYLCASSATLGSPSNYGYTFGSGTRLTVV.